Below, 20 T cell receptor beta chains from the same sample are listed, as sequenced in a study of Graves' ophthalmopathy and Graves' hyperthyroidism. RNA transcripts provided the template for amplifying TCR beta CDR3 regions. In the first round, RT-PCR was carried out with HTBI primers, and a multiplex PCR formed the second round. One entry per CDR3 protein, called by TCRdb with MiXCR from the multiplex PCR reads. The table shows more than 1,000,000 distinct CDR3 sequences, with less than 45% occurring only once. The sample comprised peripheral blood or thyroid tissue (not recorded which). These TCRs come from an adult man with Graves' hyperthyroidism.

The CDR3 sequence is CASSDPGTGEQPQHF. DNA of the CDR3: TGCGCCAGCAGCGACCCCGGGACAGGGGAACAGCCCCAGCATTTT. The chain is built from TRBV4-1 and TRBJ1-5; 10 nucleotides line up with TRBD1. In germline, CDR1 is MGHRA, CDR2 YSYEKL. J lost 7 bases, V lost 5 bases, and 8 bases had no gene match. The CDR3 loop spans 15 amino acids.

Worth noting for this clonotype: Germline and junction disagree at one end, which may indicate a read error. V and J are TRBV10-3 and TRBJ2-5, with D perhaps matching TRBD1 or TRBD2 (6 bases each). This CDR3 region has 14 residues. Looked up from germline, CDR1 is ENHRY and CDR2 is SYGVKD. CDR3 nucleotides: TGTGCCATCAGCGAGTCAAGGGGGGAAGAGACCCAGTACTTC. Encoded protein: CAISESRGEETQYF.

A single count supports this clonotype. CDR3 DNA sequence: TGCAGTGCTAGACCCCGAGTTGGACCGGGACTAGCCGGCGAGCAGTACTTC. Protein: CSARPRVGPGLAGEQYF. The rearrangement links TRBV29-1 to TRBJ2-7, with TRBD2 identical over 9 bases. The CDR3 covers 17 residues. Germline V gene lookup returns CDR1 SQVTM and CDR2 ANQGSEA.

The table lists this clonotype with many counts. V usage is TRBV5-5 and J usage is TRBJ2-7; the D is unclear. The CDR3 covers 13 residues. V lost 5 bases, J lost 1 base, and 10 bases lay in between. Germline V gene lookup returns CDR1 SGHKS and CDR2 YYEKEE (reference sequence). The CDR3 coding sequence is TGTGCCAGCAGTTCGGCCCCATCCTACGAGCAGTACTTC. It encodes CASSSAPSYEQYF. The whole variable domain, filled in from reference TRBV5-5 and TRBJ2-7, reads DAGVTQSPTHLIKTRGQQVTLRCSPISGHKSVSWYQQVLGQGPQFIFQYYEKEERGRGNFPDRFSARQFPNYSSELNVNALLLGDSALYLCASSSAPSYEQYFGPGTRLTVT.

This clonotype appeared once. The CDR3 region has the DNA TGCAGCGTTGAAGGGGGAGGCCGAGAGCAGCCCCAGCATTTT. Translation gives CSVEGGGREQPQHF. V gene TRBV29-1 combines with J gene TRBJ1-5; unclear D gene. Germline CDR1 SQVTM, CDR2 ANQGSEA. The CDR3 spans 14 residues. V was trimmed by 1 base and J by 7 bases, leaving 14 bases between them.

This clonotype was observed at least ten times. The J gene is TRBJ2-2, the V gene TRBV10-3, with 8 bases aligning to TRBD2. Per the germline V gene, CDR1 is ENHRY and CDR2 is SYGVKD. There are 16 residues in the CDR3. V shed 8 bases, J shed 0 bases, and the junction held 8 bases outside the gene matches. The CDR3 DNA reads as TGTGCCATCGGGGGACTAGTCCCACCGAACACCGGGGAGCTGTTTTTT. It yields the protein CAIGGLVPPNTGELFF.

The rearrangement uses TRBV5-6 and TRBJ2-5; no clear D. Germline loops: CDR1 SGHDT, CDR2 YYEEEE. The CDR3 contains 16 residues. Trimming removed 3 bases from V and 2 bases from J, with 17 bases in between. CDR3 region: CASSYGPTVGQETQYF. DNA for the CDR3: TGTGCCAGCAGCTACGGGCCTACCGTGGGGCAAGAGACCCAGTACTTC.

This clonotype was counted many times. CDR3 in amino acids: CASSPGTGGRQPQHF. The CDR3 DNA reads TGTGCCAGCAGTCCCGGGACAGGGGGACGACAGCCCCAGCATTTT. This chain uses TRBV2 with TRBJ1-5; 11 bases align to TRBD1. The V segment lost 5 bases and the J segment 7 bases; nucleotides outside the gene matches: 7. CDR3 length: 15 amino acids. CDR1 is SNHLY and CDR2 is FYNNEI in the germline V gene.

This clonotype was detected ten times or more. The chain joins TRBV7-2 to TRBJ1-2, with 7 bases matching TRBD1. V lost 4 bases to trimming and J lost 4 bases; unmatched junction nucleotides: 12. Germline CDR1 and CDR2: SGHTA and FQGNSA. CDR3 size: 16 residues. CDR3 region: CASSSVRTGPGYGYTF. CDR3 DNA sequence: TGTGCCAGCAGCTCCGTCCGGACAGGACCCGGCTATGGCTACACCTTC.

This clonotype was counted between two and nine times. The chain has TRBV15 and TRBJ1-6, with a possible D match to TRBD1 (6 bases). The CDR3 runs 14 residues. The germline V gene encodes CDR1 LNHNV and CDR2 YYDKDF (reference sequence). CDR3 sequence reads: CAPPRAGDNSPLHF. CDR3 in DNA: TGTGCACCTCCCAGGGCAGGGGATAATTCACCCCTCCACTTT.

This clonotype was seen only a few times. V is TRBV15 and J is TRBJ2-5, with 7 nucleotides matching TRBD2. Germline V gene sequence: CDR1 LNHNV, CDR2 YYDKDF (reference sequence). The junction had 1 base not matched to a gene; V was cut back by 4 bases and J by 2 bases. The CDR3 covers 13 residues. The CDR3 loop reads CATSTGGQETQYF. The CDR3 DNA follows: TGTGCCACCAGCACGGGAGGACAAGAGACCCAGTACTTC.

This sequence joins TRBV7-2 and TRBJ2-7, with D uncertain. The CDR3 is 14 amino acids. The ends were cut back, 4 bases at V and 5 bases at J, with 15 bases in the middle. CDR1 is SGHTA, CDR2 FQGNSA, per germline. In nucleotides, the CDR3 is TGTGCCAGCAGCTCCCCGGGTAAATCGGACGAGCAGTACTTC. Translating gives CASSSPGKSDEQYF.

This clonotype was counted a few times. The chain combines TRBV3-2 with TRBJ2-5. TRBV3-2 is assigned pseudogene status. The CDR3 sequence is 17 residues long. The CDR3 region has the DNA TGTGCCAGCAGCCAAGATCTCAGACCGCGGTCCCAAGAGACCCAGTACTTC. Its translation: CASSQDLRPRSQETQYF.

In regard to this clonotype: A much larger clone differs from this one at a single base, so this may be a read error. This sequence joins TRBV29-1 and TRBJ1-4, with D possibly TRBD1 on 5 matching bases. The CDR3 contains 13 residues. The germline gives CDR1 SQVTM, CDR2 ANQGSEA. Trimming pared 5 bases from V and 10 bases from J, leaving 17 bases between. The DNA for the CDR3 is TGCAGCGTTCTTGGGGCGCGGGGTGGAAAACTGTTTTTT. Translated: CSVLGARGGKLFF.

The V gene is TRBV10-3, the J gene TRBJ2-2, with D tentatively TRBD1 (5 bases). The CDR3 has 14 residues. V was clipped by 10 bases and J by 1 base, with 13 bases between them. Germline V CDR1 and CDR2: ENHRY, SYGVKD. The CDR3 loop is CASTPGLNTGELFF. DNA for the CDR3: TGTGCCAGCACCCCAGGGTTGAACACCGGGGAGCTGTTTTTT.

The rearrangement links TRBV7-9 to TRBJ1-1; perhaps TRBD1 as D (5 bases). Between the trimmed V and J ends, which lost 4 bases and 1 base, there was a span of 13 bases. From germline, CDR1 is SEHNR and CDR2 FQNEAQ (reference sequence). CDR3 size: 15 residues. The CDR3 DNA reads as TGTGCCAGCAGCTGGCGGAGGGGTTCGAACACTGAAGCTTTCTTT. This sequence encodes CASSWRRGSNTEAFF.

The chain carries TRBV12-3 or TRBV12-4 and TRBJ2-3, with D hard to call. The CDR3 spans 15 residues. Deletions cut 6 bases from V and 5 bases from J, with 18 bases between. The CDR3 region is CASSVIGGTLDTQYF. The CDR3 DNA follows: TGTGCCAGCAGCGTCATAGGTGGAACTTTAGATACGCAGTATTTT.

Notes on this clonotype: Relative to the germline gene, one junction end is altered; a read error may explain this. This sequence joins TRBV10-3 and TRBJ2-7; perhaps TRBD2 as D (7 bases). The CDR3 sequence is 15 residues long. Looked up from germline, CDR1 is ENHRY and CDR2 is SYGVKD. This CDR3 reads CAIGRGRGPSDEQYF. The CDR3 coding sequence is TGTGCCATCGGGAGGGGGAGGGGCCCCTCCGACGAGCAGTACTTC.

The V gene is TRBV2, the J gene TRBJ1-4; TRBD1 is a possible D gene (6 bases). CDR1 is SNHLY, CDR2 FYNNEI, per germline. The CDR3 covers 15 residues. The V end lost 8 bases, the J end lost 7 bases, and 20 bases lay between the germline ends. CDR3 DNA: TGTGCCAGCGGCAAACAGGGTGGGGCCACTGAAAAACTGTTTTTT. Translation: CASGKQGGATEKLFF. Full variable domain (rest looked up from reference TRBV2 and TRBJ1-4): EPEVTQTPSHQVTQMGQEVILRCVPISNHLYFYWYRQILGQKVEFLVSFYNNEISEKSEIFDDQFSVERPDGSNFTLKIRSTKLEDSAMYFCASGKQGGATEKLFFGSGTQLSVL.

The V call is TRBV6-2 or TRBV6-3, the J call TRBJ1-1; D gene unclear. The CDR3 totals 14 residues. Looked up from germline, CDR1 is MNHEY and CDR2 is SVGEGT. V was clipped by 5 bases and J by 2 bases, with 12 bases between them. The CDR3 DNA follows: TGTGCCAGCAGTCGCGGGATCACCAACACTGAAGCTTTCTTT. Protein product: CASSRGITNTEAFF.